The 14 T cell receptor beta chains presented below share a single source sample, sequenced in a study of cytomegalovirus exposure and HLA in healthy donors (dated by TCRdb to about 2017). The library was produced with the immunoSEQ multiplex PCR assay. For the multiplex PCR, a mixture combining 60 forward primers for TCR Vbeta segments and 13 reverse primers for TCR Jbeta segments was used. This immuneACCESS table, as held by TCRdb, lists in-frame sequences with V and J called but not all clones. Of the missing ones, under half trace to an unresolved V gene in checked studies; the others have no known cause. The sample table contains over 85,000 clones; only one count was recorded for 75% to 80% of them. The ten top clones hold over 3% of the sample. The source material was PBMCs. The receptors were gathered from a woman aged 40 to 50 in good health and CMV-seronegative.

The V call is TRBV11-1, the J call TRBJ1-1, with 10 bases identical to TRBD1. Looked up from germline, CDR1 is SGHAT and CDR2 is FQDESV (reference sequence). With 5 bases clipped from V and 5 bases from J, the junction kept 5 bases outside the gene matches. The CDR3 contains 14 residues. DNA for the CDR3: TGTGCCAGCAGCAGGACAGGGGGGCGAACTGAAGCTTTCTTT. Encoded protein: CASSRTGGRTEAFF.

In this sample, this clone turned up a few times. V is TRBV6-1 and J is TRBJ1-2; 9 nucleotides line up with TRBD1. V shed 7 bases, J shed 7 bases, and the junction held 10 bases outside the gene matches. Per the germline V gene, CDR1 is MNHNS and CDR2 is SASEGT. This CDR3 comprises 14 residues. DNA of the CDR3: TGTGCCAGCATTGGGACAGGGACTGGGGGTGGCTACACCTTC. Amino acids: CASIGTGTGGGYTF.

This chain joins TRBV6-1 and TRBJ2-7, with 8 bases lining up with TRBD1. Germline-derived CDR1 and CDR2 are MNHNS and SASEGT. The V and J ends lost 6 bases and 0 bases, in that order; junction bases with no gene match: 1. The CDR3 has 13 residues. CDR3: CASRDRVSYEQYF. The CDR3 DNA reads TGTGCCAGCAGGGACAGGGTCTCCTACGAGCAGTACTTC.

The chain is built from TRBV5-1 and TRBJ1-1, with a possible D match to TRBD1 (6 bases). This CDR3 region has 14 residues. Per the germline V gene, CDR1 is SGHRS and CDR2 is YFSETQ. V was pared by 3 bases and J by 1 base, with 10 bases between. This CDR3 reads CASSWTAQNTEAFF. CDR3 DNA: TGCGCCAGCAGCTGGACAGCCCAGAACACTGAAGCTTTCTTT. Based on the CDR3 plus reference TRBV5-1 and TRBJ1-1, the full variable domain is KAGVTQTPRYLIKTRGQQVTLSCSPISGHRSVSWYQQTPGQGLQFLFEYFSETQRNKGNFPGRFSGRQFSNSRSEMNVSTLELGDSALYLCASSWTAQNTEAFFGQGTRLTVV.

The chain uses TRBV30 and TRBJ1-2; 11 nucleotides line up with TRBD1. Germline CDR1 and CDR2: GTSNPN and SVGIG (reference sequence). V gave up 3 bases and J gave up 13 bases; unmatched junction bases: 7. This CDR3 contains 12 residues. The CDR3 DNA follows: TGTGCCTGGAGGGGACAGGGGGGAACAATCACCTTC. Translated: CAWRGQGGTITF.

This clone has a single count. The CDR3 DNA is TGTGCCAGCAGCAAAATACCAGGGACAGCCCAGAACACTGAAGCTTTCTTT. This codes for CASSKIPGTAQNTEAFF. V and J are TRBV7-3 and TRBJ1-1; 7 nucleotides line up with TRBD1. Trimming at V came to 5 bases and at J to 1 base, leaving 13 bases not matched to a gene. Germline CDR1 is SGHTA and CDR2 is FQGTGA. This CDR3 spans 17 amino acids.

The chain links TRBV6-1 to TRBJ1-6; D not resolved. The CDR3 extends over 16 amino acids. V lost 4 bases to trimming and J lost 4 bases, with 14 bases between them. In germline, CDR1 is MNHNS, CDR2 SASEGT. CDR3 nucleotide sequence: TGTGCCAGCAGTGTGTCTTCTTCAGGTTATAATTCACCCCTCCACTTT. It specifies CASSVSSSGYNSPLHF.

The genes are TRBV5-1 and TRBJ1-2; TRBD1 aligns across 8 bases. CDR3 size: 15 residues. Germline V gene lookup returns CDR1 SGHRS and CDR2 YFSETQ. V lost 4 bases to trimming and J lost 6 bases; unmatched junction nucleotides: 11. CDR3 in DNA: TGCGCCAGCAGCCCCCCCGCGGGACAGGCGGATGGCTACACCTTC. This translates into CASSPPAGQADGYTF. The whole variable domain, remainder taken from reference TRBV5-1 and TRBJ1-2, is KAGVTQTPRYLIKTRGQQVTLSCSPISGHRSVSWYQQTPGQGLQFLFEYFSETQRNKGNFPGRFSGRQFSNSRSEMNVSTLELGDSALYLCASSPPAGQADGYTFGSGTRLTVV.

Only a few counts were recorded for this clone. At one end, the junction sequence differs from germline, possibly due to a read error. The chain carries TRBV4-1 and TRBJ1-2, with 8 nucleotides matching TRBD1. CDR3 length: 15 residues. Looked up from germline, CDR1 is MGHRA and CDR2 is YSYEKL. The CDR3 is CASSQVDREKLGYPF. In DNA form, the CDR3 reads TGCGCCAGCAGCCAAGTGGACAGGGAAAAGTTAGGCTACCCCTTC.

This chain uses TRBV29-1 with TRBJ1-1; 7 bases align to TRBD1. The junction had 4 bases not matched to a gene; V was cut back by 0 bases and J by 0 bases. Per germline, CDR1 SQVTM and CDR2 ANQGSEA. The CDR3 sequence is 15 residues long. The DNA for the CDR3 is TGCAGCGTTGAAGACGGACAGGCATTGAACACTGAAGCTTTCTTT. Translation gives CSVEDGQALNTEAFF.

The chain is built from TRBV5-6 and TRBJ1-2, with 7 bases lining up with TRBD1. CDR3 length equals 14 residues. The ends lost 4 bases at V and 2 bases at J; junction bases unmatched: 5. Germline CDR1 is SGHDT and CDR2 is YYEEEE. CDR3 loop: CASSNNRGNYGYTF. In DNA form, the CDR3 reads TGTGCCAGCAGCAACAACAGGGGAAACTATGGCTACACCTTC.

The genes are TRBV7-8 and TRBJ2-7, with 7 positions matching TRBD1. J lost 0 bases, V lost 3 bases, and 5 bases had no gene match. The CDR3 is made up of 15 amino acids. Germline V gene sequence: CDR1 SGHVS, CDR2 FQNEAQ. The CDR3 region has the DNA TGTGCCAGCAGCTTCCCACAGGGGCCCTCCTACGAGCAGTACTTC. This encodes CASSFPQGPSYEQYF. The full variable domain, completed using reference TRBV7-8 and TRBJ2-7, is GAGVSQSPRYKVAKRGQDVALRCDPISGHVSLFWYQQALGQGPEFLTYFQNEAQLDKSGLPSDRFFAERPEGSVSTLKIQRTQQEDSAVYLCASSFPQGPSYEQYFGPGTRLTVT.

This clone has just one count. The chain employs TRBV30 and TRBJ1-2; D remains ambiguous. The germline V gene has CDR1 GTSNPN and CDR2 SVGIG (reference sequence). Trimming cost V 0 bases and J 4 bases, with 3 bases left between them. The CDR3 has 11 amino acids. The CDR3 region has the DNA TGTGCCTGGAGTGTAGCCTATGGCTACACCTTC. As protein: CAWSVAYGYTF.

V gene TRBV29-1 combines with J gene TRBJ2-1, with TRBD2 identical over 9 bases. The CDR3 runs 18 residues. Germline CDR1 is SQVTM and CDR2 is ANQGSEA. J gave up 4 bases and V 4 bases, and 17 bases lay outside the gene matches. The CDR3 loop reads CSVGLSGGKSHSYNEQFF. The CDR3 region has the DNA TGCAGCGTTGGGCTTAGCGGGGGCAAATCACACTCTTACAATGAGCAGTTCTTC.